This note documents a single TCR beta chain sequence. The data stem from a study of blood T cell repertoires in COVID-19. The CDR3 length is 16 residues. The V gene end was trimmed by 0 bases and the J gene end by 10 bases; junction bases not matched to a gene: 7. Per the germline V gene, CDR1 is LGHDT and CDR2 is YNNKEL (reference sequence). Methods used by the authors: Reference gene primers were amplified, and this amplification served to estimate nucleated cell counts. The repertoire was sequenced with immunoSEQ multiplex PCR; TCRdb's copy has only in-frame clones and lacks some. V, J and clone size were drawn from that table, and D and trimming were deduced from the DNA. The table records 390,000 or so clones, 86% of them present only once.

The chain joins TRBV3-1 (or the pseudogene TRBV3-2) to TRBJ2-1; TRBD2 agrees at 12 bases. This clonotype was obtained from a woman younger than 45 with active or convalescent COVID-19. Sequenced sample: peripheral blood. The chain's CDR3 is CASSQDPSGGAGEQFF. As DNA, the CDR3 is TGTGCCAGCAGCCAAGACCCTAGCGGGGGGGCAGGGGAGCAGTTCTTC.